These 31 T cell receptor beta chains were all obtained from the same sample, sequenced in a study of T-cell reconstitution after alpha-beta-depleted transplantation in children. Unique molecular identifiers were incorporated into the prepared TCRbeta library. TCRdb redid the calling of the PCR reads with MiXCR, one entry per CDR3 protein. This sample carries hundreds of thousands of distinct CDR3 sequences, about an eighth of them seen once, and the ten largest clones take about 0.79%. The starting material was PBMCs, obtained before TCRalphabeta/CD19-depleted stem cell transplant. These TCRs come from a girl aged 2 to 9 with congenital amegakaryocytic thrombocytopenia, due to receive a stem cell transplant.

The chain is built from TRBV5-1 and TRBJ2-2; TRBD1 aligns across 8 bases. The CDR3 consists of 14 residues. In germline, CDR1 is SGHRS, CDR2 YFSETQ. After removal of 4 bases from V and 4 bases from J, the junction contained 3 bases not matched to a gene. CDR3 bases: TGCGCCAGCAGCCGACAGGGGATCACCGGGGAGCTGTTTTTT. This gives the protein CASSRQGITGELFF.

This rearrangement joins TRBV5-5 to TRBJ2-2; 9 nucleotides match TRBD1. CDR1 is SGHKS, CDR2 YYEKEE, per germline (reference sequence). The J segment lost 5 bases and the V segment lost 3 bases, leaving 8 bases of the junction unmatched. This CDR3 comprises 16 residues. The CDR3 DNA reads as TGTGCCAGCAGCTCCTCGGGACAGGGAGGGACCGGGGAGCTGTTTTTT. It codes for CASSSSGQGGTGELFF.

Ten or more counts support this clonotype. V is TRBV18 and J is TRBJ2-5; tentative D call: TRBD1 (6 bases). CDR1 KGHSH and CDR2 LQKENI come from the germline V gene. The CDR3 is made up of 14 amino acids. V lost 1 base and J lost 1, with 7 bases in between. Written as DNA, the CDR3 is TGTGCCAGCTCACCACAGACAGGCCAAGAGACCCAGTACTTC. As protein: CASSPQTGQETQYF.

This clonotype was picked up many times. The chain is built from TRBV12-3 or TRBV12-4 and TRBJ1-2; TRBD1 aligns across 7 bases. This CDR3 comprises 15 residues. Unmatched junction bases numbered 8, after V lost 3 bases and J lost 4 bases. This chain's CDR3 is CASSLSGGGLYGYTF. The CDR3, as DNA: TGTGCCAGCAGTTTGAGTGGAGGGGGCCTCTATGGCTACACCTTC.

This chain uses TRBV3-1 with TRBJ1-1; a weak D match, TRBD1 (5 bases). Germline loops: CDR1 LGHDT, CDR2 YNNKEL (reference sequence). The V gene lost 7 bases and the J gene lost 2 bases, with 11 bases spanning the gap. The CDR3 has 13 amino acids. The CDR3 spells CASKVDSNTEAFF. In DNA form, the CDR3 reads TGTGCCAGCAAAGTTGACAGCAACACTGAAGCTTTCTTT.

This clonotype was recorded at least ten times. V and J are TRBV29-1 and TRBJ1-1, with D possibly matching TRBD1 (6 bases). Looked up from germline, CDR1 is SQVTM and CDR2 is ANQGSEA. This CDR3 has 13 amino acids. V was cut by 5 bases and J by 1 base, with 11 bases left in between. CDR3 sequence (DNA): TGCAGCGTTTTGACAGGTGGGAACACTGAAGCTTTCTTT. Translated, it gives CSVLTGGNTEAFF. The full variable domain, in which reference TRBV29-1 and TRBJ1-1 provide the parts outside the CDR3, is SAVISQKPSRDICQRGTSLTIQCQVDSQVTMMFWYRQQPGQSLTLIATANQGSEATYESGFVIDKFPISRPNLTFSTLTVSNMSPEDSSIYLCSVLTGGNTEAFFGQGTRLTVV.

This clonotype was seen more than once but under ten times. V is TRBV15 and J is TRBJ1-5, with 7 nucleotides matching TRBD1. Trimming took 0 bases from V and 7 from J; bases not matched to a gene: 12. The CDR3 has 17 amino acids. Germline V gene data show CDR1 as LNHNV and CDR2 as YYDKDF (reference sequence). CDR3: CATSRDLGHRGRQPQHF. The CDR3, as DNA: TGTGCCACCAGCAGAGATCTAGGTCACAGGGGCAGGCAGCCCCAGCATTTT. Combining the CDR3 with reference TRBV15 and TRBJ1-5 gives the whole variable domain DAMVIQNPRYQVTQFGKPVTLSCSQTLNHNVMYWYQQKSSQAPKLLFHYYDKDFNNEADTPDNFQSRRPNTSFCFLDIRSPGLGDTAMYLCATSRDLGHRGRQPQHFGDGTRLSIL.

The chain has TRBV5-1 and TRBJ2-3, with 7 bases fitting TRBD2. The CDR3 length is 16 residues. Germline values: CDR1 SGHRS, CDR2 YFSETQ. Trimming took 1 base from V and 7 from J; bases not matched to a gene: 12. DNA for the CDR3: TGCGCCAGCAGCTTGAGCCCTAGCGGAGTCTCAAATACGCAGTATTTT. This gives the protein CASSLSPSGVSNTQYF.

The chain couples TRBV12-3 or TRBV12-4 to TRBJ1-1; TRBD1 is a possible D gene (5 bases). Between the trimmed V and J ends, which lost 7 bases and 5 bases, there was a span of 11 bases. The CDR3 is 12 amino acids. CDR3 nucleotides: TGTGCCAGCAATTCACGGGGGACTGAAGCTTTCTTT. This sequence encodes CASNSRGTEAFF.

This clonotype was observed a handful of times. The chain combines TRBV11-2 with TRBJ2-7, with D uncertain. Germline lookup yields CDR1 SGHAT and CDR2 FQNNGV. V shed 0 bases and J shed 2 bases, with 8 bases lying between them. The CDR3 loop spans 14 amino acids. The DNA of the CDR3 is TGTGCCAGCAGCTTAGATTTGCCCGCCTACGAGCAGTACTTC. Its translation: CASSLDLPAYEQYF.

This clonotype was found a few times. The rearrangement links TRBV5-1 to TRBJ2-1, with D perhaps TRBD2 (6 bases). The CDR3 is made up of 14 amino acids. V dropped 7 bases and J dropped 8 bases, with 19 bases sitting between them. Germline CDR1 and CDR2: SGHRS and YFSETQ. For the CDR3, the DNA is TGCGCCAGCGGGACGGGGGAGGACCCCGATGAGCAGTTCTTC. Translating it yields CASGTGEDPDEQFF.

The CDR3, as DNA: TGTGCCAGCAGTTTAGGGACTTCGCCCTTGTGGAATGAGCAGTTCTTC. Amino acid sequence: CASSLGTSPLWNEQFF. The gene calls are TRBV12-3 or TRBV12-4 and TRBJ2-1, with D possibly matching TRBD2 (5 bases). V gave up 1 base and J gave up 7 bases, with 17 bases separating them. The CDR3 runs to 16 residues.

The chain combines TRBV7-9 with TRBJ1-5; the match to TRBD1 covers 10 bases. The junction had 4 bases not matched to a gene; V was cut back by 0 bases and J by 2 bases. Germline CDR1 reads SEHNR; CDR2 reads FQNEAQ (reference sequence). This CDR3 has 17 residues. The CDR3: CASSLATGTGGNQPQHF. CDR3 bases: TGTGCCAGCAGCTTAGCTACCGGGACAGGGGGCAATCAGCCCCAGCATTTT. The full variable domain, in which reference TRBV7-9 and TRBJ1-5 provide the parts outside the CDR3, is DTGVSQNPRHKITKRGQNVTFRCDPISEHNRLYWYRQTLGQGPEFLTYFQNEAQLEKSRLLSDRFSAERPKGSFSTLEIQRTEQGDSAMYLCASSLATGTGGNQPQHFGDGTRLSIL.

The chain joins TRBV5-1 to TRBJ2-7, with a tentative D call TRBD2 (5 bases). The CDR3 consists of 15 residues. Deletions cut 4 bases from V and 3 bases from J, with 17 bases between. CDR1 SGHRS and CDR2 YFSETQ come from the germline V gene. The CDR3 protein is CASSLESGSGYEQYF. DNA for the CDR3: TGCGCCAGCAGCCTCGAATCTGGAAGCGGCTACGAGCAGTACTTC.

This clonotype has ten or more counts. V and J are TRBV5-1 and TRBJ2-3, with D hard to call. The germline gives CDR1 SGHRS, CDR2 YFSETQ. With 4 bases removed from V and 6 bases from J, the gap between germline ends came to 15 bases. The CDR3 consists of 14 residues. The CDR3 protein is CASSRSTKGDTQYF. CDR3 bases: TGCGCCAGCAGCCGTAGCACAAAAGGGGATACGCAGTATTTT. The full variable domain, in which reference TRBV5-1 and TRBJ2-3 provide the parts outside the CDR3, is KAGVTQTPRYLIKTRGQQVTLSCSPISGHRSVSWYQQTPGQGLQFLFEYFSETQRNKGNFPGRFSGRQFSNSRSEMNVSTLELGDSALYLCASSRSTKGDTQYFGPGTRLTVL.

V usage is TRBV6-1 and J usage is TRBJ2-1; TRBD2 agrees at 8 bases. The CDR3 runs to 14 residues. Per the germline V gene, CDR1 is MNHNS and CDR2 is SASEGT. V dropped 6 bases and J dropped 8; count of bases not matched to a gene: 9. CDR3 in amino acids: CASSQRESLYEQFF. The DNA for the CDR3 is TGTGCCAGCAGCCAGCGGGAGAGTTTGTATGAGCAGTTCTTC.

In the case of this clonotype: A read error may explain this, as a much larger clone is one base away. Because the CDR3 is missing its conserved closing phenylalanine or tryptophan, this is likely a read error. The chain joins TRBV12-3 or TRBV12-4 to TRBJ2-7; TRBD2 aligns across 14 bases. This CDR3 spans 16 amino acids. Trimming took 6 bases from V and 4 from J; bases not matched to a gene: 8. CDR3 loop: CASSLGGLAGDYEQYL. The CDR3 region has the DNA TGTGCCAGCAGCCTCGGGGGACTAGCGGGAGATTACGAGCAGTACCTC.

A word on this clonotype: Just one base apart from a much larger clone, this may be a read error. The chain has TRBV3-1 and TRBJ1-1, with a possible D match to TRBD1 (6 bases). This CDR3 comprises 18 residues. The V gene's germline CDR1 is LGHDT and CDR2 YNNKEL (reference sequence). The CDR3 here is CTSSSFIYGGLTYTEAFF. Written as DNA, the CDR3 is TGTACCAGCAGTTCCTTTATTTATGGGGGCCTTACTTACACTGAAGCTTTCTTT.

This clonotype was seen many times. The chain uses TRBV4-1 and TRBJ2-5; TRBD1 or TRBD2 may be the D gene (5 bases each). Germline CDR1 MGHRA, CDR2 YSYEKL. With 1 base removed from V and 3 bases from J, the gap between germline ends came to 12 bases. This CDR3 region has 15 residues. CDR3 in amino acids: CASSQVGEWKETQYF. In DNA, the CDR3 is TGCGCCAGCAGCCAAGTGGGGGAGTGGAAAGAGACCCAGTACTTC.

As regards this clonotype: A much more abundant neighbour one base away suggests this may be a read error. The chain is built from TRBV12-3 or TRBV12-4 and TRBJ1-2; no reliable D call. This CDR3 comprises 14 residues. The CDR3 coding sequence is TGTGCCAGCAGTTTTCTCCGGGAGGGCTATGGCTACCCCTTC. Translating it yields CASSFLREGYGYPF.

This clonotype was observed a handful of times. This rearrangement joins TRBV12-3 or TRBV12-4 to TRBJ2-1, with D possibly matching TRBD2 (6 bases). This CDR3 is 13 amino acids long. V was shortened by 6 bases and J by 6 bases, with 12 bases between the two germline ends. CDR3 protein: CASSQTSPNEQFF. The CDR3 nucleotides are TGTGCCAGCAGCCAGACTAGTCCCAATGAGCAGTTCTTC.

The J gene is TRBJ1-2, the V gene TRBV12-3 or TRBV12-4, with a tentative D call TRBD1 (5 bases). The CDR3 spans 13 residues. The V and J ends lost 5 bases and 8 bases respectively, with 15 bases between them. The CDR3 spells CASSPTGTGGYTF. The CDR3 coding sequence is TGTGCCAGCAGTCCTACCGGGACCGGGGGCTACACCTTC.

This clonotype was recorded many times. The chain recombines TRBV12-3 or TRBV12-4 with TRBJ1-3, with D perhaps TRBD1 (6 bases). The V end lost 3 bases, the J end lost 4 bases, and 10 bases lay between the germline ends. The CDR3 covers 14 residues. The CDR3 sequence: CASSFGGPGNTIYF. CDR3 sequence (DNA): TGTGCCAGCAGTTTCGGGGGGCCGGGAAACACCATATATTTT.

The sample holds a few counts of this clonotype. The V gene is TRBV20-1, the J gene TRBJ2-1; possibly TRBD1 or TRBD2 for D (5 bases each). Trimming took off 6 bases at V and 8 bases at J, with 14 bases between the two ends. The CDR3 runs 12 residues. Germline V gene sequence: CDR1 DFQATT, CDR2 SNEGSKA (reference sequence). The CDR3 coding sequence is TGCAGTGCCAGCTTGAGGGGTTATGAGCAGTTCTTC. It is translated as CSASLRGYEQFF.

This clonotype was seen many times. The chain combines TRBV6-5 with TRBJ2-7; no reliable D call. This CDR3 is 16 amino acids long. Germline assignment: CDR1 MNHEY and CDR2 SVGAGI. V shed 2 bases and J shed 0 bases, with 14 bases lying between them. Written as DNA, the CDR3 is TGTGCCAGCAGTTACCCAAAGGGCCAACCCTCCTACGAGCAGTACTTC. This gives the protein CASSYPKGQPSYEQYF.

The table lists this clonotype with many counts. The genes are TRBV20-1 and TRBJ2-1; possibly TRBD2 for D (6 bases). V lost 5 bases and J lost 6, with 14 bases in between. The CDR3 is made up of 13 amino acids. CDR1 DFQATT and CDR2 SNEGSKA come from the germline V gene (reference sequence). Here the CDR3 reads CSASILAANEQFF. CDR3 bases: TGCAGTGCTTCTATACTAGCTGCCAATGAGCAGTTCTTC.

This clonotype was seen a few times. The V call is TRBV20-1, the J call TRBJ2-5, with 10 bases that match TRBD2. The CDR3 consists of 14 residues. Germline-derived CDR1 and CDR2 are DFQATT and SNEGSKA (reference sequence). The CDR3 region has the DNA TGCAGCGCGGGGACTAGCGAGGGTCAAGAGACCCAGTACTTC. This codes for CSAGTSEGQETQYF.

In this sample, this clonotype turned up a few times. The chain combines TRBV12-3 or TRBV12-4 with TRBJ1-2, with no clear D. This CDR3 spans 15 amino acids. V lost 0 bases and J lost 4, with 12 bases in between. The CDR3 region has the DNA TGTGCCAGCAGTTTAGCCTCACTGACACTCTATGGCTACACCTTC. Protein: CASSLASLTLYGYTF.

Judged by abundance, this clonotype is medium-sized (0.01 to 0.1%). CDR3 bases: TGCAGCGTTTATGCGGGAGAAGATACGCAGTATTTT. This codes for CSVYAGEDTQYF. The rearrangement uses TRBV29-1 and TRBJ2-3; TRBD2 aligns across 7 bases. This CDR3 comprises 12 residues. Germline V gene lookup returns CDR1 SQVTM and CDR2 ANQGSEA. The ends lost 5 bases at V and 5 bases at J; junction bases unmatched: 4.

The chain carries TRBV20-1 and TRBJ2-1; 11 bases fit TRBD2. There are 14 residues in the CDR3. V shed 5 bases and J 6 bases; nucleotides not matched to a gene: 6. Germline V gene sequence: CDR1 DFQATT, CDR2 SNEGSKA (reference sequence). The CDR3 loop is CSAATSGRVNEQFF. CDR3 coding DNA: TGCAGTGCTGCCACTAGCGGGAGAGTCAATGAGCAGTTCTTC.

In this sample, this clonotype turned up many times. This chain joins TRBV29-1 and TRBJ2-5; D is ambiguous. Germline CDR1 and CDR2: SQVTM and ANQGSEA. CDR3 length: 12 amino acids. CDR3 region: CSTAQAQETQYF. DNA of the CDR3: TGCAGTACAGCCCAGGCCCAAGAGACCCAGTACTTC. Together with reference TRBV29-1 and TRBJ2-5, the CDR3 gives the full variable domain: SAVISQKPSRDICQRGTSLTIQCQVDSQVTMMFWYRQQPGQSLTLIATANQGSEATYESGFVIDKFPISRPNLTFSTLTVSNMSPEDSSIYLCSTAQAQETQYFGPGTRLLVL.